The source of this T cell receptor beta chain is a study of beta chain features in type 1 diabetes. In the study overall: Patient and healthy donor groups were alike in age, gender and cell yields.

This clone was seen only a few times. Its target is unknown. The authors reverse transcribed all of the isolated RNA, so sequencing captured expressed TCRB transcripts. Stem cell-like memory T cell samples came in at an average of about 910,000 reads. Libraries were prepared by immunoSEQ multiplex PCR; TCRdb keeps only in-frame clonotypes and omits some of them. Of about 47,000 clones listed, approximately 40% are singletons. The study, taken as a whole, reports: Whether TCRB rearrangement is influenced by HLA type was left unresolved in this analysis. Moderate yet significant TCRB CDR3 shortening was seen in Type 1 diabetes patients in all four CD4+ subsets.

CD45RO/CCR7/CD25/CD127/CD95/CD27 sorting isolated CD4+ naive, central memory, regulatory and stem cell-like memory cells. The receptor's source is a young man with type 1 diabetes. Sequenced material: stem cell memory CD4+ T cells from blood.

CDR3 in DNA: TGTGCCAGCAGCTTAGGCGGGACAGTTAACACTGAAGCTTTCTTT. It translates to CASSLGGTVNTEAFF. V is TRBV7-9 and J is TRBJ1-1, with 7 nucleotides matching TRBD1. CDR1 and CDR2 (germline): SEHNR, FQNEAQ (reference sequence). V was clipped by 1 base and J by 2 bases; unmatched bases: 4. The CDR3 loop spans 15 amino acids.